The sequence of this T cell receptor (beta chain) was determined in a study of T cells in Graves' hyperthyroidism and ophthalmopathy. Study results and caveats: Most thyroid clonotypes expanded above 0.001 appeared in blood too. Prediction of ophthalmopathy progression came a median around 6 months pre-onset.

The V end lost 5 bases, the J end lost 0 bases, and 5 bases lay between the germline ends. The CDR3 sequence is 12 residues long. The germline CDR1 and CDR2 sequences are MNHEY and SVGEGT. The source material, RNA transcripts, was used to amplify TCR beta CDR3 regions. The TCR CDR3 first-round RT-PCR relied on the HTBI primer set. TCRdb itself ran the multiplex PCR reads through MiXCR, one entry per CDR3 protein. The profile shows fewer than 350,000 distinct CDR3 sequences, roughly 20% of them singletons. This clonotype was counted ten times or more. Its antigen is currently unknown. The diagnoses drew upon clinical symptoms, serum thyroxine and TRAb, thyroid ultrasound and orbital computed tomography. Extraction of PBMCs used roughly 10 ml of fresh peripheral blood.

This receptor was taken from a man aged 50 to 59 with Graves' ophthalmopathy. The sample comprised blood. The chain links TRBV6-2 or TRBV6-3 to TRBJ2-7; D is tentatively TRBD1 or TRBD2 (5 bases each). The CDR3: CASSGGSYEQYF. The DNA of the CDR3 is TGTGCCAGCAGTGGGGGCTCCTACGAGCAGTACTTC.